This is a list of T cell receptor beta chains from one sample in a study of T cell changes during pregnancy in multiple sclerosis. The data were produced by immunoSEQ multiplex PCR, yet TCRdb's version contains in-frame clones alone and is incomplete. The data show around 80,000 clones, with 90% to 95% seen just once and more than 1.4% held by the top ten. This sample comprised peripheral blood, obtained before pregnancy. The origin of the receptors is a female donor with multiple sclerosis, enrolled in a pregnancy study. The CDR3 runs from the conserved cysteine through the conserved F or W. D genes are given only for firm matches.

TRBV11-3,TRBJ1-1,-,CASSFRQHTEAFF
TRBV6-6,TRBJ2-7,TRBD1,CASTPQGAGEQYF
TRBV7-9,TRBJ1-1,-,CASSLGPGEAFF
TRBV5-1,TRBJ1-2,TRBD1,CASSLDPGGLNGYTF
TRBV5-1,TRBJ1-2,-,CASSPSGGNYGYTF
TRBV7-2,TRBJ2-7,TRBD1,CASSRGTGSYEQYF
TRBV7-3,TRBJ2-1,-,CASSFSEGSNEQFF
TRBV15,TRBJ1-3,-,CATSRDKGWGRNTIYF
TRBV6-1,TRBJ1-4,-,CASSGTGRSPTNEKLFF
TRBV9,TRBJ2-3,-,CASSVEMAGTDTQYF